The clone carrying this T cell receptor (beta chain) came up many times. The source of the sample is a study of early T cells in non-severe SARS-CoV-2 infection. TCRdb reanalysed the 5' RACE reads using MiXCR and keeps one entry per CDR3 protein. The sample lists 30,000 to 35,000 distinct CDR3 sequences; approximately 6.9% were seen once. The CDR3 covers 11 residues. Trimming took off 4 bases at V and 5 bases at J, with 9 bases between the two ends. Germline V lookup: CDR1 SQVTM, CDR2 ANQGSEA. The chain recombines TRBV29-1 with TRBJ2-7; D remains ambiguous. The sequenced sample consisted of whole blood. The TCR was taken from an adult who was a healthcare worker with PCR-confirmed SARS-CoV-2 infection or an uninfected control (not recorded which). CDR3 nucleotides: TGCAGCGTTGCCGGGTTAGACGAGCAGTACTTC. Its protein is CSVAGLDEQYF.